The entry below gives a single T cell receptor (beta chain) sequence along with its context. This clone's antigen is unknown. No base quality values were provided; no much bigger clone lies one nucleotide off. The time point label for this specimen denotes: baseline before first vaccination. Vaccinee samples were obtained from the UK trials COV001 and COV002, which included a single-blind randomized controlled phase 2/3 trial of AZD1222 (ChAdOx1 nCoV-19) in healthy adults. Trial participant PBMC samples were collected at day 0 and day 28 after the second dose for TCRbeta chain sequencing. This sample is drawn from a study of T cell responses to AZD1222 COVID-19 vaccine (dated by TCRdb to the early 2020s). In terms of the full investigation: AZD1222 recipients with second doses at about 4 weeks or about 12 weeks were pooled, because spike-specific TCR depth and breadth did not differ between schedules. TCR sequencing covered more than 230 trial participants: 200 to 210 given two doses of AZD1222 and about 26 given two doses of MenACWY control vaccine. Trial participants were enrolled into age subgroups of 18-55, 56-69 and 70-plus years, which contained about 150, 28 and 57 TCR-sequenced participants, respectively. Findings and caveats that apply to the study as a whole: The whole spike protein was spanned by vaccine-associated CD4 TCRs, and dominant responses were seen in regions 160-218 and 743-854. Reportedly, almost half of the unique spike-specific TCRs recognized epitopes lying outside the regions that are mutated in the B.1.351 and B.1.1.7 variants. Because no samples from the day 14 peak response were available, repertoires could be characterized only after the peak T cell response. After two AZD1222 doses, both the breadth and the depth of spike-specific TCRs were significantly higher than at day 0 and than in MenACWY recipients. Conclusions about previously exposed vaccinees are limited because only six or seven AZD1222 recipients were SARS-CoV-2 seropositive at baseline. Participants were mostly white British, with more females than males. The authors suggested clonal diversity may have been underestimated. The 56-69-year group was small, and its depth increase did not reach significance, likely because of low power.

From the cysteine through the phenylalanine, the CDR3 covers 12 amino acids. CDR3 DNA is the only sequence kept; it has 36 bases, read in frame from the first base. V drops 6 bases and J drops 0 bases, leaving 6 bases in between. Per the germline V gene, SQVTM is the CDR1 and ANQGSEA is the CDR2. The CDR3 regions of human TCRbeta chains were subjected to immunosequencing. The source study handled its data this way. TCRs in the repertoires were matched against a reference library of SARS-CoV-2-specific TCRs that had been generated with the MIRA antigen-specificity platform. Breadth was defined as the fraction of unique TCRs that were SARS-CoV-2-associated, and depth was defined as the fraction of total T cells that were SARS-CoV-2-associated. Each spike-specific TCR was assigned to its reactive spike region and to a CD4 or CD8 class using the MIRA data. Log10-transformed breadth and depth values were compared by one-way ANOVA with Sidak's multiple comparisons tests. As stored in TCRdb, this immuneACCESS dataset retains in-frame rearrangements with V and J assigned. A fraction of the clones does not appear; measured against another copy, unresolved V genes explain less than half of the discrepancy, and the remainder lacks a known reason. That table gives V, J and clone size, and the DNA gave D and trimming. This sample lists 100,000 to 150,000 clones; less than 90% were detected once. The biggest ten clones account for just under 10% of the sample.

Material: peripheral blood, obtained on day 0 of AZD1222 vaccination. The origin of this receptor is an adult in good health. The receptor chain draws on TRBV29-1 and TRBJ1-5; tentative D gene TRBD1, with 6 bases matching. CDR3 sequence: CSVGGSNQPQHF. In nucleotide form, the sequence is TGCAGCGTAGGGGGTAGCAATCAGCCCCAGCATTTT.